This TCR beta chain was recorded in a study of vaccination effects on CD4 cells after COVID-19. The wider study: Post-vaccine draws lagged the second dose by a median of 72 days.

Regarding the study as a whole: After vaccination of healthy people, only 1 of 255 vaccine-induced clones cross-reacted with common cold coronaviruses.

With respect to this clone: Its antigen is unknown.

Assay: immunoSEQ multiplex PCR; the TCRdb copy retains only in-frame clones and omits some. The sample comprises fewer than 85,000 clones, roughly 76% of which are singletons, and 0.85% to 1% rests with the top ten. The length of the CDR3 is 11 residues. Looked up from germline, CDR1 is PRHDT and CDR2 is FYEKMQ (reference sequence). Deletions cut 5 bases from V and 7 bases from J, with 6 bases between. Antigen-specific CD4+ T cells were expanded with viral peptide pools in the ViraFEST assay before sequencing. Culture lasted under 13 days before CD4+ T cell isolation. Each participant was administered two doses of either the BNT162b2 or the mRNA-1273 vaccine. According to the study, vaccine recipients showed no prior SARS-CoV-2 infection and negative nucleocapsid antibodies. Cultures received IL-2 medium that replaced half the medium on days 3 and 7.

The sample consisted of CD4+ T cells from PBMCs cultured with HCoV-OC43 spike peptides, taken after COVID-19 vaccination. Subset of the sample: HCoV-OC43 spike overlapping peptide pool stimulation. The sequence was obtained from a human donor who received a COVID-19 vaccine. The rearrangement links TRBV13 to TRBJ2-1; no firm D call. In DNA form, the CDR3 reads TGTGCCAGCAGCCTGAGAAATGAGCAGTTCTTC. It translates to CASSLRNEQFF.